In its sample, the clone carrying this T cell receptor beta chain was seen once. J gave up 5 bases and V 5 bases, and 5 bases lay outside the gene matches. CDR1 is MDHEN, CDR2 SYDVKM, per germline. CDR3 size: 14 residues. These data are taken from a study of cytomegalovirus exposure and HLA in healthy donors. PCR primers comprised 60 Vbeta and 13 Jbeta primers. Method: immunoSEQ multiplex PCR; TCRdb's copy keeps in-frame clones and lacks some. This sample has some 190,000 clones, with approximately 75% found just once. The sequenced sample was PBMCs. This chain connects TRBV28 to TRBJ2-5; 10 bases match TRBD1. The clonotype was recovered from a man aged 25 to 40 in good health and CMV-seropositive. CDR3 DNA sequence: TGTGCCAGCAGTGACAGGGGGCGCGGGGAGACCCAGTACTTC. The encoded protein is CASSDRGRGETQYF. The full variable domain, with the rest looked up from reference TRBV28 and TRBJ2-5, is DVKVTQSSRYLVKRTGEKVFLECVQDMDHENMFWYRQDPGLGLRLIYFSYDVKMKEKGDIPEGYSVSREKKERFSLILESASTNQTSMYLCASSDRGRGETQYFGPGTRLLVL.